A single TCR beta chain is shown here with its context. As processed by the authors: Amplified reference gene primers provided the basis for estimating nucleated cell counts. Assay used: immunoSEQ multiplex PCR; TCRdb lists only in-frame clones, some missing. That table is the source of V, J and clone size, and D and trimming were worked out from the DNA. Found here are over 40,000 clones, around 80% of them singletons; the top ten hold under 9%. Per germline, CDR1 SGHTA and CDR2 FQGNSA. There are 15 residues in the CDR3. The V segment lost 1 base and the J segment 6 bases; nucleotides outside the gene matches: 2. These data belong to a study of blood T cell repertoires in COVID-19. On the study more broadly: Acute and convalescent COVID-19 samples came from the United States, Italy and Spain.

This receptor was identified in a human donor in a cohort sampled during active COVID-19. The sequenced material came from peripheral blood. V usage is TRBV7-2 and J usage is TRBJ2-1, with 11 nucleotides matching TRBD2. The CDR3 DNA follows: TGTGCCAGCAGCTTAGATGGACTAGCGGGCAATGAGCAGTTCTTC. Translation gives CASSLDGLAGNEQFF.